This TCR beta chain was recovered during a study of blood T cell repertoires in COVID-19. Study context: In each case, the material was cDNA or gDNA derived from T cells, B-cell-depleted T cells, or PBMCs.

The CDR3 has 16 residues. CDR1 and CDR2 from the germline V gene are KGHSH and LQKENI. J gave up 1 base and V 3 bases, and 3 bases lay outside the gene matches. In the original analysis: It was from reference gene primer amplification that nucleated cell counts were estimated. Sequencing was performed with immunoSEQ multiplex PCR; in TCRdb, only in-frame clones are kept and a portion is missing. V and J calls and clone size follow that table, whereas D and trimming were derived from the DNA. The data contain 200,000 to 250,000 clones, roughly four fifths of them singletons. The sequence was obtained from a man at least 80 years old with acute or convalescent COVID-19. What was sequenced was peripheral blood. The chain links TRBV18 to TRBJ2-2; TRBD2 matches at 9 bases. For the CDR3, the DNA is TGTGCCAGCTCACCCCAACTAGCGGGGAACACCGGGGAGCTGTTTTTT. Translated: CASSPQLAGNTGELFF.